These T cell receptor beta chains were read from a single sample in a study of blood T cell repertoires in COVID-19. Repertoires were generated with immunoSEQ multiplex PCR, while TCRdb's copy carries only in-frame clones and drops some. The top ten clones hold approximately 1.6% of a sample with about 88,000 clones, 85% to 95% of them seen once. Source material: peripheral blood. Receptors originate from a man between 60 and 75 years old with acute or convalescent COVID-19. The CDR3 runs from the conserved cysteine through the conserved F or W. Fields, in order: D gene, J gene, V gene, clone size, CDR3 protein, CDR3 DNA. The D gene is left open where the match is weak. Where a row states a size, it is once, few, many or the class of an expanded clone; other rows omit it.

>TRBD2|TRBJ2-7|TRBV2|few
CASSVTSGYEQYF
TGTGCCAGCAGTGTAACTAGCGGCTACGAGCAGTACTTC
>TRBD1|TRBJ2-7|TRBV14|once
CASSQDSGQVAEQYF
TGTGCCAGCAGCCAAGATAGTGGACAGGTGGCCGAGCAGTACTTC
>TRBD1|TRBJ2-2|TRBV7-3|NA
CASSPQGEGELFF
TGTGCCAGCAGCCCACAGGGGGAAGGGGAGCTGTTTTTT
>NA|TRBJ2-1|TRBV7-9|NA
CASSVPRASYNEQFF
TGTGCCAGCAGCGTCCCTAGAGCCTCCTACAATGAGCAGTTCTTC
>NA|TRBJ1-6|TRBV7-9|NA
CASSLQGSSYNSPLHF
TGTGCCAGCAGCCTACAGGGTAGCTCCTATAATTCACCCCTCCACTTT
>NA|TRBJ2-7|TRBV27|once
CASSFGRRNYEQYF
TGTGCCAGCAGTTTTGGTAGGAGAAACTACGAGCAGTACTTC
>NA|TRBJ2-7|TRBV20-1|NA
CSASTRNPDPYEQYF
TGCAGTGCTAGTACCAGGAACCCCGATCCATACGAGCAGTACTTC
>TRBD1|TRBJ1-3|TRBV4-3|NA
CATSSGQEGNTIYF
TGCGCCACCTCATCGGGACAGGAAGGAAACACCATATATTTT
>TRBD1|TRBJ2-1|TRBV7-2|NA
CASSSTPGQGALYEQFF
TGTGCCAGCAGCTCAACCCCGGGACAGGGGGCTTTGTATGAGCAGTTCTTC
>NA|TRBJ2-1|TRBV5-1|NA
CASSLDGTTIYNEQFF
TGCGCCAGCAGCTTGGACGGGACAACCATTTACAATGAGCAGTTCTTC
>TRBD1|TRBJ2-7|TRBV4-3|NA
CASSRDRDYEQYF
TGCGCCAGCAGCAGGGACAGAGACTACGAGCAGTACTTC
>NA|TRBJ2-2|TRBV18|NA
CASSPEVLTHTGELFF
TGTGCCAGCTCTCCTGAGGTCTTGACGCACACCGGGGAGCTGTTTTTT
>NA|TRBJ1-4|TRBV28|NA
CASAPGTPYEKLFF
TGTGCCAGCGCCCCCGGGACACCCTATGAAAAACTGTTTTTT
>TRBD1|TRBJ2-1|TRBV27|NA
CASSPPTTGSNEQFF
TGTGCCAGCAGTCCTCCAACGACAGGGAGTAATGAGCAGTTCTTC
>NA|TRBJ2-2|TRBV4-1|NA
CASSQGRYQGNTGELFF
TGCGCCAGCAGCCAAGGGCGGTATCAGGGGAACACCGGGGAGCTGTTTTTT
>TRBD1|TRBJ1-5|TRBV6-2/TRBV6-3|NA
CASSALTGSGQPQHF
TGTGCCAGCAGCGCCCTGACAGGGTCCGGTCAGCCCCAGCATTTT